These 10 T cell receptor beta chains originate from one sample sequenced in a study of shared clonotypes between healthy human individuals. Profiling relied on immunoSEQ multiplex PCR, and the TCRdb table lists in-frame clones only, not all of them. The sample lists around 350,000 clones; more than 60% were seen once. Specimen: memory CD4+ T cells sorted from blood. Subset: CD45RA-negative fraction. All receptors come from a young man in good health.

The J gene is TRBJ2-5, the V gene TRBV5-1, with D hard to call. This CDR3 region has 14 residues. V lost 2 bases, J lost 4 bases, and 12 bases lay in between. Germline V gene sequence: CDR1 SGHRS, CDR2 YFSETQ. The CDR3: CASSFDIIRETQYF. The CDR3 DNA reads TGCGCCAGCAGCTTTGACATTATTCGAGAGACCCAGTACTTC.

This clone showed up just a few times. The V call is TRBV28, the J call TRBJ1-2, with D possibly matching TRBD1 (5 bases). The V end was cut by 0 bases, the J end by 4 bases, with 18 bases between. This CDR3 comprises 17 residues. Germline V lookup: CDR1 MDHEN, CDR2 SYDVKM. CDR3 coding DNA: TGTGCCAGCAGTTTATGGGGACTTCAGGGTATTGGCTATGGCTACACCTTC. It yields the protein CASSLWGLQGIGYGYTF.

Only one count was recorded for this clone. The chain couples TRBV2 to TRBJ2-7; 7 bases agree with TRBD2. Trimming removed 5 bases from V and 4 bases from J; junction bases left unmatched: 14. Looked up from germline, CDR1 is SNHLY and CDR2 is FYNNEI. The CDR3 loop spans 16 amino acids. The CDR3 DNA is TGTGCCAGCAGTACCTCGCGGGCTAGCGGAGATTACGAGCAGTACTTC. The encoded protein is CASSTSRASGDYEQYF.

The gene calls are TRBV5-1 and TRBJ2-7; TRBD1 matches at 11 bases. CDR1 and CDR2 from the germline V gene are SGHRS and YFSETQ. The CDR3 is 14 residues long. The ends lost 4 bases at V and 5 bases at J; junction bases unmatched: 5. CDR3 bases: TGCGCCAGCAGCCGGGGACAGGGGGTCGACGAGCAGTACTTC. Amino acid sequence: CASSRGQGVDEQYF.

The chain is built from TRBV7-8 and TRBJ2-2; D gene unclear. V lost 2 bases, J lost 7 bases, and 23 bases lay in between. Germline CDR1 SGHVS, CDR2 FQNEAQ. The CDR3 is made up of 18 amino acids. CDR3 DNA sequence: TGTGCCAGCAGCTTATTTTTACAGACTTCCCCCATGGTCGGGGAGCTGTTTTTT. This sequence encodes CASSLFLQTSPMVGELFF.

This clone has more than one count but fewer than ten. This chain uses TRBV29-1 with TRBJ2-5; D is perhaps TRBD1 or TRBD2 (5 bases each). Per germline, CDR1 SQVTM and CDR2 ANQGSEA. The length of the CDR3 is 13 residues. The V and J ends lost 7 bases and 3 bases respectively, with 15 bases between them. The CDR3 region is CSGSKGTEETQYF. CDR3 DNA sequence: TGCAGCGGCTCGAAGGGGACGGAAGAGACCCAGTACTTC.

V gene TRBV7-9 combines with J gene TRBJ2-7; 11 bases match TRBD2. This CDR3 has 18 amino acids. The germline gives CDR1 SEHNR, CDR2 FQNEAQ (reference sequence). V lost 1 base and J lost 0; bases outside the gene matches: 8. The CDR3 DNA sequence: TGTGCCAGCAGCTTAGAACCGGGACTAGCGGCAAGCTCCTACGAGCAGTACTTC. Translating gives CASSLEPGLAASSYEQYF. Combining the CDR3 with reference TRBV7-9 and TRBJ2-7 gives the whole variable domain DTGVSQNPRHKITKRGQNVTFRCDPISEHNRLYWYRQTLGQGPEFLTYFQNEAQLEKSRLLSDRFSAERPKGSFSTLEIQRTEQGDSAMYLCASSLEPGLAASSYEQYFGPGTRLTVT.

In its sample, this clone was seen once. CDR3 region: CASSYSLFRELFF. The CDR3 coding sequence is TGTGCCAGCAGTTACTCCCTGTTTCGGGAGCTGTTTTTT. J is TRBJ2-2 and V is TRBV6-5; D is ambiguous. Trimming shortened V by 0 bases and J by 9 bases, and 8 bases separated the two germline ends. This CDR3 is built from 13 residues. Germline V lookup: CDR1 MNHEY, CDR2 SVGAGI.

The gene calls are TRBV7-6 and TRBJ1-2; D unclear. Trimming stripped 5 bases from V and 5 bases from J, with 9 bases between. This CDR3 spans 12 amino acids. CDR1 SGHVS and CDR2 FNYEAQ come from the germline V gene. In DNA, the CDR3 is TGTGCCAGCAGCGGAGACGGGTATGGCTACACCTTC. This encodes CASSGDGYGYTF.

This clone has ten or more counts. This sequence joins TRBV27 and TRBJ1-1; D perhaps matches TRBD1 (5 bases). CDR1 MNHEY and CDR2 SMNVEV come from the germline V gene (reference sequence). With 2 bases removed from V and 1 base from J, the gap between germline ends came to 14 bases. This CDR3 has 16 amino acids. CDR3 loop: CASSLLQGLKNTEAFF. CDR3 in DNA: TGTGCCAGCAGTTTACTCCAGGGCCTTAAGAACACTGAAGCTTTCTTT.